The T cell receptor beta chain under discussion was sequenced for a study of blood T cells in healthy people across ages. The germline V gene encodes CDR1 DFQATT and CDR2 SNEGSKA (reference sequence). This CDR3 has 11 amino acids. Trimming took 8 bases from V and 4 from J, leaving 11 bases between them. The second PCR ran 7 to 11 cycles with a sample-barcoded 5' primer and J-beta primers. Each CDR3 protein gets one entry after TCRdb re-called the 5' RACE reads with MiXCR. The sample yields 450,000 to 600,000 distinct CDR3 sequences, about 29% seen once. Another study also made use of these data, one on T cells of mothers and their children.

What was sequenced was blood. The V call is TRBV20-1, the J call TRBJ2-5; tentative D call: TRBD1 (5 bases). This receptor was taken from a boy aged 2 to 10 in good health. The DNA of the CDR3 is TGCAGTCCAGGGAAAGGAGAGACCCAGTACTTC. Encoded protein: CSPGKGETQYF.